The sequence of this T cell receptor (beta chain) was determined in a study of tumor-infiltrating lymphocytes in primary liver carcinoma. The overall study: Both sexes were represented among patients, who were 30 to 69 years old. Roughly 3.65 to 8 million productive TCRbeta reads were obtained per sample, with similar numbers across tissue types. Notes on the study in general: Tumor specimens were characterized by a significantly higher top-250-clone fraction than blood (p = 0.039).

This clonotype was detected ten times or more. Its antigen remains unknown. The authors made TCR beta cDNA from approximately 500 ng total RNA with a constant-region primer. Each TCR beta library was derived from three nested multiplex PCR rounds that employed slightly modified ARM-PCR. The first two PCR rounds used TRBV1-TRBV30 primers with a Cbeta primer, roughly 10 cycles each. TCRdb re-called the multiplex PCR reads through MiXCR, storing one row per CDR3 protein. This table has a few hundred thousand distinct CDR3 sequences, roughly three fifths appearing once. Blood RNA was derived from unsorted whole blood, and germline DNA was extracted too. Among the patients, all had chronic HBV infection and none had been treated. With 3 bases clipped from V and 7 bases from J, the junction kept 1 base outside the gene matches. This CDR3 is built from 14 residues.

The clonotype originates from a woman aged 30 to 39 with primary liver carcinoma and hepatitis B virus infection. Sample: peripheral blood. The chain employs TRBV12-3 or TRBV12-4 and TRBJ2-1; 12 nucleotides agree with TRBD2. The CDR3 DNA is TGTGCCAGCAGTTTTCTAGCGGGAGGGAATGAGCAGTTCTTC. Encoded protein: CASSFLAGGNEQFF.